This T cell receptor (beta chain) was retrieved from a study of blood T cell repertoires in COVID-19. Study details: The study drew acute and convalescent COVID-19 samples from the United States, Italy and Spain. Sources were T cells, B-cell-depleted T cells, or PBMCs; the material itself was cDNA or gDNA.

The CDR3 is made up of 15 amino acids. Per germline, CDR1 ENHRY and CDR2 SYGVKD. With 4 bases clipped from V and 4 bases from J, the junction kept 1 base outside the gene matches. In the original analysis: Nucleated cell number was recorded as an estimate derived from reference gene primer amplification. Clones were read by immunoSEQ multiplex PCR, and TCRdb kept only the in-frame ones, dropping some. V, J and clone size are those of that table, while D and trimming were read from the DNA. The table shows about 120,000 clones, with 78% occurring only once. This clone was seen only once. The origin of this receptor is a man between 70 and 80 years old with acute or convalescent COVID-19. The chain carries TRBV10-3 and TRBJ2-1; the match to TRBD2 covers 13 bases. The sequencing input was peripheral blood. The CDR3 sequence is CAISGLAGGYNEQFF. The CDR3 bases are TGTGCCATCAGTGGACTAGCGGGGGGTTACAATGAGCAGTTCTTC.